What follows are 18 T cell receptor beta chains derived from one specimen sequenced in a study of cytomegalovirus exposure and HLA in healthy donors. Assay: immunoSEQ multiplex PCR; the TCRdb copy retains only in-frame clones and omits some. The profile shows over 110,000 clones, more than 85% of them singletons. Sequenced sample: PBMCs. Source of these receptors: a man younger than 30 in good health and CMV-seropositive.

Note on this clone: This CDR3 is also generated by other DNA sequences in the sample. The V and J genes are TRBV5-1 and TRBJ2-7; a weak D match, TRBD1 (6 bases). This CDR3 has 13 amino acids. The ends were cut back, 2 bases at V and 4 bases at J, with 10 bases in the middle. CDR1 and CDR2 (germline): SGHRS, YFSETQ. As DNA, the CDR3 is TGCGCCAGCAGCTTATTACAGGGTTACGAGCAGTACTTC. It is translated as CASSLLQGYEQYF.

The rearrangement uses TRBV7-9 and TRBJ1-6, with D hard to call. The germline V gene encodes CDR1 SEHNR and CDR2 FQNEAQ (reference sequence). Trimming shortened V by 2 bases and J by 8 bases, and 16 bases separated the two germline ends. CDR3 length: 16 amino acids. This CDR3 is CASSLLKGTEDSPLHF. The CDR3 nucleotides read TGTGCCAGCAGCTTACTCAAAGGAACAGAAGATTCACCCCTCCACTTT.

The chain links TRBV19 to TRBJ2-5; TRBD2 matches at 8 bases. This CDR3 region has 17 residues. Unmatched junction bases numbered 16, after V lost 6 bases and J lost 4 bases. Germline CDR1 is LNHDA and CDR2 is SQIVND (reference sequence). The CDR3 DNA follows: TGTGCCAGTAGGGAAAAAGCGGGAGTATCAGGTAGAGAGACCCAGTACTTC. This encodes CASREKAGVSGRETQYF. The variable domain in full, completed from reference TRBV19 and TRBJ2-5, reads DGGITQSPKYLFRKEGQNVTLSCEQNLNHDAMYWYRQDPGQGLRLIYYSQIVNDFQKGDIAEGYSVSREKKESFPLTVTSAQKNPTAFYLCASREKAGVSGRETQYFGPGTRLLVL.

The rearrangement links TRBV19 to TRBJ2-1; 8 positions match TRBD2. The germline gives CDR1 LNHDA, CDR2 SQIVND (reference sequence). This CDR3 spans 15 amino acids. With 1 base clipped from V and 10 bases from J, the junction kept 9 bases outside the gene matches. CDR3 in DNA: TGTGCCAGTAGTATAGGAGGGACTAGATTCAGAGAGCAGTTCTTC. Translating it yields CASSIGGTRFREQFF.

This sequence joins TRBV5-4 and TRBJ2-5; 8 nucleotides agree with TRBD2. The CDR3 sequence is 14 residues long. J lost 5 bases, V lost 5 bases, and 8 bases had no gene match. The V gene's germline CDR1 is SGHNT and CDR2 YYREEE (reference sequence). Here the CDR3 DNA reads TGTGCCAGCAGGGGCGGGGGGCGGATGGAGACCCAGTACTTC. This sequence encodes CASRGGGRMETQYF.

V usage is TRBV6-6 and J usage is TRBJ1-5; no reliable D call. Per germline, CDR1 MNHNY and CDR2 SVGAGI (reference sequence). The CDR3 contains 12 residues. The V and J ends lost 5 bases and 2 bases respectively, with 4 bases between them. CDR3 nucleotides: TGTGCCAGCAGTAGAGGCAATCAGCCCCAGCATTTT. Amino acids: CASSRGNQPQHF.

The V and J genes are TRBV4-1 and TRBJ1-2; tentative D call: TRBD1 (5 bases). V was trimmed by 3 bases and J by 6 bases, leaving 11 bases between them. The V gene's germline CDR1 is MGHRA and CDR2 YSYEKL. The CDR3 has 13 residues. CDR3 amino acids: CASSQGPLDGYTF. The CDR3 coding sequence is TGCGCCAGCAGCCAGGGGCCTCTGGATGGCTACACCTTC.

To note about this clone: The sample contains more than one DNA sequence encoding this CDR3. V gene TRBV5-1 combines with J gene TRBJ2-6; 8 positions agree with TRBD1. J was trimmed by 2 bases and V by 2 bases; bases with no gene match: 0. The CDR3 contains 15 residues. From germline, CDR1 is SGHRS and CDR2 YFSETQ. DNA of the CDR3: TGCGCCAGCAGCTTACAGGGGGCTGGGGCCAACGTCCTGACTTTC. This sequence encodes CASSLQGAGANVLTF.

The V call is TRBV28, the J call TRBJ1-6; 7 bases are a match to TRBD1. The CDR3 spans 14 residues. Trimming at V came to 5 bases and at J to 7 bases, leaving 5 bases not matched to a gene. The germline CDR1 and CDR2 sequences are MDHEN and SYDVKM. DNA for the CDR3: TGTGCCAGCAGTGAGGCAGGGGGGAATTCACCCCTCCACTTT. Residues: CASSEAGGNSPLHF.

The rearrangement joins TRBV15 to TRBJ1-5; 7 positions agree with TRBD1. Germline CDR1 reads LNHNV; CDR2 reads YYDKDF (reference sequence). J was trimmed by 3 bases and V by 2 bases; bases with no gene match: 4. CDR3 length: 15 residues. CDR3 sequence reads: CATSRSTGANQPQHF. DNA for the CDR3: TGTGCCACCAGCAGAAGTACAGGGGCCAATCAGCCCCAGCATTTT.

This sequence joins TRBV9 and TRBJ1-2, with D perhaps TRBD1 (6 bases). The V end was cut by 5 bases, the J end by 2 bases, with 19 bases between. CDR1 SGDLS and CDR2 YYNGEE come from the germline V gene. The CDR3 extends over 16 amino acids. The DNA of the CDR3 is TGTGCCAGCAGTCCCCCAGGGGCCGTACCAAACTATGGCTACACCTTC. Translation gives CASSPPGAVPNYGYTF. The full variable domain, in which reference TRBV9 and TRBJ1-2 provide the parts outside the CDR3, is DSGVTQTPKHLITATGQRVTLRCSPRSGDLSVYWYQQSLDQGLQFLIQYYNGEERAKGNILERFSAQQFPDLHSELNLSSLELGDSALYFCASSPPGAVPNYGYTFGSGTRLTVV.

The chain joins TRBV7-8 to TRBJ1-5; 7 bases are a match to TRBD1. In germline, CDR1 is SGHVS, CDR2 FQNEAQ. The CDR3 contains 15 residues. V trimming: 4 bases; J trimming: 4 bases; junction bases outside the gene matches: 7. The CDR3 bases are TGTGCCAGCAGCTCAAAGTCAGGGGGAAATCAGCCCCAGCATTTT. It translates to CASSSKSGGNQPQHF.

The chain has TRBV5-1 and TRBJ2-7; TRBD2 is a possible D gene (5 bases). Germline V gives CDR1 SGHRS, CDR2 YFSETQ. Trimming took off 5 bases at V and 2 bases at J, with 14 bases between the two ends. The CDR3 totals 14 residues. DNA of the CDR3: TGCGCCAGCAGTTCCGGGATTGGGACCTACGAGCAGTACTTC. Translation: CASSSGIGTYEQYF.

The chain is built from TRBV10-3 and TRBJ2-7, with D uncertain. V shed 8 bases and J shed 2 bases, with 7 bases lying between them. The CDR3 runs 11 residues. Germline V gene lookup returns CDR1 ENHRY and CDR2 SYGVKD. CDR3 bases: TGTGCCATCTCCGCGGCCTACGAGCAGTACTTC. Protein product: CAISAAYEQYF.

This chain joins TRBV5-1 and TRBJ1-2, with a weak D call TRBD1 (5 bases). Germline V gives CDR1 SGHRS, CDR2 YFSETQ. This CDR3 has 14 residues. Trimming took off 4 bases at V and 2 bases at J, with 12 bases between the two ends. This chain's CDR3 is CASSAAQANYGYTF. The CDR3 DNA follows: TGCGCCAGCAGCGCAGCACAGGCGAACTATGGCTACACCTTC.

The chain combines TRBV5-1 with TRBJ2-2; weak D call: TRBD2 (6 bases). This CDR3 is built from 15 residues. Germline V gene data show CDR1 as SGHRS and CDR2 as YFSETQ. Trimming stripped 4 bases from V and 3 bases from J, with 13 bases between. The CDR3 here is CASSREDKDTGELFF. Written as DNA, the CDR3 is TGCGCCAGCAGCAGGGAGGATAAAGACACCGGGGAGCTGTTTTTT.

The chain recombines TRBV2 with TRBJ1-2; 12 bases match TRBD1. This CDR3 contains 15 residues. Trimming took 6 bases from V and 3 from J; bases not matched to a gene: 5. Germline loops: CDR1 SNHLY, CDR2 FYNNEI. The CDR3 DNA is TGTGCCAGCAGCAGGGACAGGGGGCTTGACTATGGCTACACCTTC. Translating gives CASSRDRGLDYGYTF.

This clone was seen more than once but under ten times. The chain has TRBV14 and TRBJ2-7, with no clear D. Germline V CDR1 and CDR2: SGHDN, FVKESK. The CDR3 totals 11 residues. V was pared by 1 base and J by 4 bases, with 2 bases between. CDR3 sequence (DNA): TGTGCCAGCAGCCAAGCATACGAGCAGTACTTC. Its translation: CASSQAYEQYF.